This T cell receptor beta chain came from a study of T cell changes during pregnancy in multiple sclerosis. Trimming left V 3 bases short and J 8 bases short, with 4 bases between. The CDR3 has 10 residues. The germline CDR1 and CDR2 sequences are DFQATT and SNEGSKA (reference sequence). TCRdb's copy holds only in-frame clones and misses some; the assay was immunoSEQ multiplex PCR. The sample has about 33,000 clones, roughly nine tenths seen once. Sample: CD4+ T cells from peripheral blood mononuclear cells, taken in the third trimester of pregnancy. The chain links TRBV20-1 to TRBJ1-4; D not certain. The TCR sequence derives from a female donor in good health, enrolled as a control in a pregnancy study. The CDR3 coding sequence is TGCAGTGCTAGCTACGAAAAACTGTTTTTT. Its translation: CSASYEKLFF.